These T cell receptor beta chains were read from a single sample in a study of T cells in Graves' hyperthyroidism and ophthalmopathy. TCRdb reprocessed the multiplex PCR reads with MiXCR, giving one entry per CDR3 protein. The sample lists around 350,000 distinct CDR3 sequences; roughly 25% were seen once. Sequencing was performed on blood. These receptors all come from a man between 50 and 59 years old with Graves' hyperthyroidism. Each CDR3 is given with its conserved first and last residue. A D gene is named only where the DNA matches it firmly. Rows may omit the clone size; those that give it use once, few, many or a size class.

V	D	size	J	DNA	CDR3
TRBV20-1	TRBD1	many	TRBJ2-1	TGCAGTGCTGGCCCGGGGGACAGGAACAATGAGCAGTTCTTC	CSAGPGDRNNEQFF
TRBV19	.	many	TRBJ2-1	TGTGCCAGCAGCTCGGGACCATACAATGAGCAGTTCTTC	CASSSGPYNEQFF
TRBV4-1	.	many	TRBJ1-2	TGCGCCAGCAGCCAAGAAGGCCATCAATATGGCTACACCTTC	CASSQEGHQYGYTF
TRBV12-3/TRBV12-4	TRBD1	many	TRBJ1-6	TGTGCCAGCAGTCCCCGACAGGGGCAAGGGAATTCACCCCTCCACTTT	CASSPRQGQGNSPLHF
TRBV12-3/TRBV12-4	.	.	TRBJ2-3	TGCGCCAGCAGTGAGAGTAAAGATACGCAGTATTTT	CASSESKDTQYF
TRBV9	TRBD2	few	TRBJ2-3	TGTGCCAGCAGCGTAGCGGGAGGGTCCACAGATACGCAGTATTTT	CASSVAGGSTDTQYF
TRBV15	.	few	TRBJ2-7	TGTGCCACCAGCATCGACGTTGGGGGGTCCTACGAGCAGTACTTC	CATSIDVGGSYEQYF
TRBV28	TRBD2	few	TRBJ2-1	TGTGCCAGCAGTTCCCAGGGACTAGCGGCGGGCCATGAGCAGTTCTTC	CASSSQGLAAGHEQFF
TRBV15	.	.	TRBJ1-1	TGTGCCACCAGCAGAGATAGCGGATTCACTGAAGCTTTCTTT	CATSRDSGFTEAFF
TRBV5-1	.	.	TRBJ1-3	TGCGCCAGCAGCCGGGACGGGGTTTCGGGAAACACCATATATTTT	CASSRDGVSGNTIYF